The 11 T cell receptor beta chains in this list originate from one sample, sequenced in a study of cytomegalovirus exposure and HLA in healthy donors. Use of 60 Vbeta and 13 Jbeta primers characterized the PCR. Repertoires were generated with immunoSEQ multiplex PCR, while TCRdb's copy carries only in-frame clones and drops some. The repertoire holds around 110,000 clones, with 70% to 85% as singletons. Sequenced material: PBMCs. The receptors stem from a man aged 60-69 years in good health and CMV-seronegative.

J is TRBJ2-7 and V is TRBV5-6; 11 nucleotides line up with TRBD1. Losses at the gene ends were 4 bases for V and 6 bases for J; bases not matched to a gene: 6. The CDR3 consists of 14 residues. Germline V gene data show CDR1 as SGHDT and CDR2 as YYEEEE. The CDR3, as DNA: TGTGCCAGCAGCCCGGACAGGGGGCTGGGCGAGCAGTACGTC. It translates to CASSPDRGLGEQYV.

The J gene is TRBJ1-5, the V gene TRBV19; TRBD1 matches 8 bases. The trim removed 4 bases at V and 6 bases at J, leaving 8 bases unmatched. Looked up from germline, CDR1 is LNHDA and CDR2 is SQIVND (reference sequence). This CDR3 comprises 15 residues. The CDR3, as DNA: TGTGCCAGTAGTAGATTGACAGGGGTTGGTCAGCCCCAGCATTTT. Translating gives CASSRLTGVGQPQHF.

V is TRBV29-1 and J is TRBJ2-3, with D perhaps TRBD2 (6 bases). The CDR3 is 15 amino acids. Germline lookup yields CDR1 SQVTM and CDR2 ANQGSEA. Between the trimmed V and J ends, which lost 1 base and 1 base, there was a span of 12 bases. CDR3 sequence: CSVEGGSGGTDTQYF. CDR3 DNA: TGCAGCGTTGAAGGAGGTAGCGGCGGCACAGATACGCAGTATTTT.

This chain uses TRBV5-1 with TRBJ2-5, with 7 bases matching TRBD2. The CDR3 has 15 residues. Germline-derived CDR1 and CDR2 are SGHRS and YFSETQ. V lost 0 bases and J lost 2; bases outside the gene matches: 4. Here the CDR3 reads CASSLGLAAQETQYF. CDR3 in DNA: TGCGCCAGCAGCTTGGGTCTAGCGGCACAAGAGACCCAGTACTTC.

The table lists this clone with a few counts. The genes are TRBV5-6 and TRBJ1-3, with D possibly matching TRBD1 (5 bases). The CDR3 length is 13 residues. Looked up from germline, CDR1 is SGHDT and CDR2 is YYEEEE. Trimming took 6 bases from V and 7 from J, leaving 14 bases between them. In DNA, the CDR3 is TGTGCCAGCATCGTGCGGGGGGAGAACACCATATATTTT. Translation: CASIVRGENTIYF.

The table lists this clone with a few counts. The rearrangement uses TRBV10-3 and TRBJ1-1, with D uncertain. Germline-derived CDR1 and CDR2 are ENHRY and SYGVKD. There are 13 residues in the CDR3. V was trimmed by 6 bases and J by 5 bases, leaving 13 bases between them. CDR3 coding DNA: TGTGCCATCAGGGGAAGGGAGAGAACTGAAGCTTTCTTT. Protein: CAIRGRERTEAFF.

The gene calls are TRBV2 and TRBJ2-7; 8 bases line up with TRBD1. Germline values: CDR1 SNHLY, CDR2 FYNNEI. J gave up 6 bases and V 5 bases, and 3 bases lay outside the gene matches. The CDR3 spans 12 residues. The CDR3 protein is CASSRQGSEQYV. The CDR3 nucleotides are TGTGCCAGCAGTAGACAGGGGTCCGAGCAGTACGTC.

The rearrangement joins TRBV27 to TRBJ1-2; TRBD1 agrees at 9 bases. This CDR3 region has 14 residues. Germline lookup yields CDR1 MNHEY and CDR2 SMNVEV (reference sequence). With 7 bases clipped from V and 4 bases from J, the junction kept 7 bases outside the gene matches. CDR3 nucleotides: TGTGCCAGCAAGGGGGACAGGGTTGGCTATGGCTACACCTTC. Protein product: CASKGDRVGYGYTF.

The genes are TRBV6-1 and TRBJ1-2; no definite D call. Germline loops: CDR1 MNHNS, CDR2 SASEGT. This CDR3 is 12 amino acids long. The V gene lost 7 bases and the J gene lost 5 bases, with 11 bases spanning the gap. The CDR3 here is CASNRILYGYTF. CDR3 bases: TGTGCCAGCAATCGTATACTTTATGGCTACACCTTC.

This clone was detected a few times. This sequence joins TRBV18 and TRBJ2-3; TRBD2 aligns across 9 bases. The trim removed 2 bases at V and 2 bases at J, leaving 11 bases unmatched. CDR3 length: 18 amino acids. The germline V gene has CDR1 KGHSH and CDR2 LQKENI. In DNA, the CDR3 is TGTGCCAGCTCACCAATTCAACTAGCGGGCACCACCACAGATACGCAGTATTTT. Amino acid sequence: CASSPIQLAGTTTDTQYF.

The CDR3 region is CASSKASIETQGGHYGYTF. CDR3 nucleotides: TGTGCCAGCAGCAAAGCAAGTATCGAGACCCAGGGTGGGCACTATGGCTACACCTTC. The chain has TRBV21-1 and TRBJ1-2; TRBD1, the D gene given by the table, was not confirmed from the DNA. TRBV21-1 has pseudogene status. The CDR3 runs 19 residues.